A selection of T cell receptor beta chains follows, all from one sample in a study of T cell responses to AZD1222 COVID-19 vaccine. Profiled with immunoSEQ multiplex PCR; TCRdb holds only in-frame clones, not every one. The sample includes about 45,000 clones, around nine tenths of them seen just once. Sequenced material: peripheral blood, taken 28 days after the second AZD1222 dose. These receptors were obtained from an adult who received the AZD1222 COVID-19 vaccine. Both conserved end residues are part of each CDR3. D genes are given only for firm matches. Part of the rows lack a size; the others show once, few, many or a class for expanded clones.

j_call	d_call	cdr3_length	clone_size	v_call	cdr3_aa	cdr3_nt
TRBJ2-1	TRBD1	15	NA	TRBV28	CASSLIGTGGNEQFF	TGTGCCAGCAGTTTAATTGGGACAGGGGGAAATGAGCAGTTCTTC
TRBJ2-1	TRBD1	18	once	TRBV5-1	CASSLRGQGMGSYNEQFF	TGCGCCAGCAGCTTGAGGGGACAGGGGATGGGCTCCTACAATGAGCAGTTCTTC
TRBJ1-1	NA	14	NA	TRBV28	CASSFWGSYTEAFF	TGTGCCAGCAGTTTTTGGGGGTCTTACACTGAAGCTTTCTTT
TRBJ1-6	NA	14	NA	TRBV6-5	CASSYGGHNSPLHF	TGTGCCAGCAGTTACGGGGGGCACAATTCACCCCTCCACTTT
TRBJ1-1	NA	11	NA	TRBV29-1	CSVAPASEAFF	TGCAGCGTCGCCCCAGCCTCTGAAGCTTTCTTT
TRBJ2-1	TRBD2	14	NA	TRBV5-5	CASSSIAGVNEQFF	TGTGCCAGCAGCTCTATAGCGGGAGTCAATGAGCAGTTCTTC
TRBJ2-1	NA	15	NA	TRBV15	CATSRGPLGEGEQFF	TGTGCCACCAGCAGGGGCCCCCTTGGGGAAGGTGAGCAGTTCTTC
TRBJ1-5	TRBD1	14	NA	TRBV6-6	CASSYRGGDQPQHF	TGTGCCAGCAGTTATCGAGGGGGCGATCAGCCCCAGCATTTT
TRBJ2-7	NA	16	NA	TRBV10-3	CAISESGGTLSYEQYF	TGTGCCATCAGTGAGTCTGGGGGGACACTCTCCTACGAGCAGTACTTC
TRBJ1-1	NA	16	NA	TRBV5-4	CASPDLTGTGGTEAFF	TGTGCCAGCCCCGATCTTACAGGGACGGGGGGCACTGAAGCTTTCTTT
TRBJ2-2	NA	15	NA	TRBV6-5	CASSKSRPNTGELFF	TGTGCCAGCAGTAAGTCAAGGCCGAACACCGGGGAGCTGTTTTTT
TRBJ2-3	NA	16	NA	TRBV19	CASSIGTTRAADTQYF	TGTGCCAGTAGTATAGGGACTACGAGGGCCGCAGATACGCAGTATTTT
TRBJ1-1	NA	11	NA	TRBV10-3	CAISDGWKAFF	TGTGCCATTTCTGATGGATGGAAAGCTTTCTTT
TRBJ2-7	NA	14	NA	TRBV5-1	CASSLEQGSYEQYF	TGCGCCAGCAGCTTGGAACAGGGTTCCTACGAGCAGTACTTC
TRBJ2-2	NA	16	NA	TRBV19	CASSIGGGVGTGELFF	TGTGCCAGTAGTATAGGGGGAGGAGTAGGCACCGGGGAGCTGTTTTTT
TRBJ2-4	NA	16	NA	TRBV5-6	CASSFQRRLAKNIQYF	TGTGCCAGCAGCTTCCAACGCCGCCTAGCCAAAAACATTCAGTACTTC
TRBJ2-3	NA	13	NA	TRBV12-3/TRBV12-4	CASSLGVQDTQYF	TGTGCCAGCAGTTTGGGAGTTCAAGATACGCAGTATTTT
TRBJ2-3	TRBD1	18	NA	TRBV5-1	CASSFSGRTGTLTDTQYF	TGCGCCAGCAGCTTCTCCGGGCGGACAGGGACCCTCACAGATACGCAGTATTTT
TRBJ2-5	TRBD2	13	NA	TRBV18	CASVAGGSETQYF	TGTGCCAGCGTAGCGGGAGGGTCGGAGACCCAGTACTTC
TRBJ2-3	TRBD2	14	NA	TRBV9	CASSVVAGGDTQYF	TGTGCCAGCAGCGTAGTGGCGGGGGGAGATACGCAGTATTTT
TRBJ2-1	NA	15	NA	TRBV10-3	CAIRGRGSSYNEQFF	TGTGCCATCAGGGGGCGAGGGAGCTCCTACAATGAGCAGTTCTTC
TRBJ1-6	TRBD1	14	NA	TRBV11-2	CASSPQGGNSPLHF	TGTGCCAGCAGCCCACAGGGGGGAAATTCACCCCTCCACTTT